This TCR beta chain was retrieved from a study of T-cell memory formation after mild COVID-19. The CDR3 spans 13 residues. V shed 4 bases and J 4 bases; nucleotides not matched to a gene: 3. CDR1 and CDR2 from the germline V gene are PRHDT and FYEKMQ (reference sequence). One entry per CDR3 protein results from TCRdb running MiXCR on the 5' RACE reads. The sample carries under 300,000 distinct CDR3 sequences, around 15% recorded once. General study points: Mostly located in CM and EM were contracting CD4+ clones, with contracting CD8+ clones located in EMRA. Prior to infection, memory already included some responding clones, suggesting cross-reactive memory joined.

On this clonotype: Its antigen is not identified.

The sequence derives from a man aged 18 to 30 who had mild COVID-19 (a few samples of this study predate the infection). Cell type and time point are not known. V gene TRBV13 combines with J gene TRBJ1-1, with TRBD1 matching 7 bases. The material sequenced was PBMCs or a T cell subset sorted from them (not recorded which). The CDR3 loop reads CASSSQGVTEAFF. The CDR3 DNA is TGTGCCAGCAGCTCTCAGGGGGTCACTGAAGCTTTCTTT.